This TCR beta chain was captured in a study of T cells in Graves' hyperthyroidism and ophthalmopathy. Regions amplified from RNA transcripts were the TCR beta CDR3 regions. Primed by the HTBI set, a first-round RT-PCR was run on the TCR CDR3. TCRdb reanalysed the multiplex PCR reads using MiXCR and keeps one entry per CDR3 protein. The repertoire holds under 450,000 distinct CDR3 sequences, about 18% seen once, with approximately 35% in the top ten. This CDR3 comprises 15 residues. V trimming: 6 bases; J trimming: 0 bases; junction bases outside the gene matches: 5. In germline, CDR1 is MNHEY, CDR2 SMNVEV (reference sequence).

The chain combines TRBV27 with TRBJ2-1; 7 bases line up with TRBD2. The clonotype was recovered from a woman aged 30 to 39 with Graves' hyperthyroidism that later progressed to Graves' ophthalmopathy. The specimen was blood. This chain's CDR3 is CASRQAGSSYNEQFF. CDR3 DNA sequence: TGTGCCAGCAGGCAAGCGGGAAGCTCCTACAATGAGCAGTTCTTC.